This passage covers 17 T cell receptor beta chains from one sample sequenced in a study of STAT5B mutations in CD4+ large granular lymphocyte leukemia. Profiling relied on immunoSEQ multiplex PCR, and the TCRdb table lists in-frame clones only, not all of them. The profile covers around 28,000 clones, with approximately 69% appearing a single time and 0.8% to 1.2% taken by the ten largest. The sequenced sample was CD4+ T cells from blood buffy coats. These TCRs come from a human donor in good health.

The rearrangement joins TRBV7-2 to TRBJ2-1; 11 nucleotides align to TRBD2. CDR1 and CDR2 (germline): SGHTA, FQGNSA. Losses at the gene ends were 5 bases for V and 8 bases for J; bases not matched to a gene: 8. The CDR3 sequence is 15 residues long. The CDR3 DNA follows: TGTGCCAGCAGCCTAACTAGCGGGAGAATCTATGAGCAGTTCTTC. Encoded protein: CASSLTSGRIYEQFF. The complete variable domain, with remaining parts taken from reference TRBV7-2 and TRBJ2-1, reads GAGVSQSPSNKVTEKGKDVELRCDPISGHTALYWYRQSLGQGLEFLIYFQGNSAPDKSGLPSDRFSAERTGGSVSTLTIQRTQQEDSAVYLCASSLTSGRIYEQFFGPGTRLTVL.

The chain couples TRBV10-3 to TRBJ1-2; D possibly corresponds to TRBD1 (5 bases). The CDR3 runs 14 residues. Germline lookup yields CDR1 ENHRY and CDR2 SYGVKD. Between the trimmed V and J ends, which lost 6 bases and 5 bases, there was a span of 16 bases. The CDR3 region is CAISPRDGGYGYTF. The CDR3 DNA reads TGTGCCATCAGCCCCCGGGACGGAGGATATGGCTACACCTTC.

The rearrangement links TRBV7-8 to TRBJ2-4, with D unclear. Trimming took off 2 bases at V and 8 bases at J, with 13 bases between the two ends. This CDR3 has 14 residues. CDR1 and CDR2 (germline): SGHVS, FQNEAQ. The CDR3 sequence is CASSLTSRSDIQYF. As DNA, the CDR3 is TGTGCCAGCAGCTTAACGTCCAGGTCGGACATTCAGTACTTC.

V is TRBV19 and J is TRBJ1-1, with 7 bases that match TRBD1. J gave up 3 bases and V 9 bases, and 13 bases lay outside the gene matches. Germline V CDR1 and CDR2: LNHDA, SQIVND (reference sequence). The CDR3 runs to 15 residues. CDR3: CASKIQGQGHTEAFF. The CDR3 DNA sequence: TGTGCCAGCAAGATACAGGGGCAGGGGCACACTGAAGCTTTCTTT.

The J gene is TRBJ2-2, the V gene TRBV11-2; unclear D gene. Germline loops: CDR1 SGHAT, CDR2 FQNNGV. Trimming cost V 5 bases and J 1 base, with 20 bases left between them. CDR3 length: 18 residues. The CDR3 protein is CASSPLTLSSQNTGELFF. The CDR3 bases are TGTGCCAGCAGCCCCCTCACGTTGAGTTCACAGAACACCGGGGAGCTGTTTTTT.

This chain links TRBV6-5 with TRBJ1-1; a possible D gene is TRBD1 (6 bases). V lost 8 bases, J lost 2 bases, and 18 bases lay in between. CDR1 MNHEY and CDR2 SVGAGI come from the germline V gene. CDR3 size: 15 residues. CDR3 bases: TGTGCCAGCGGGGAGGGGGGGGCAGGAAACACTGAAGCTTTCTTT. As protein: CASGEGGAGNTEAFF.

This clone was picked up one time. This CDR3 is CASSDPGAGEQFF. The CDR3 bases are TGTGCCAGCAGTGACCCGGGGGCCGGGGAGCAGTTCTTC. The chain has TRBV25-1 and TRBJ2-1; D tentatively reads TRBD1 or TRBD2 (6 bases each). Trimming removed 3 bases at V and 10 bases at J, with 13 bases between. From germline, CDR1 is MGHDK and CDR2 SYGVNS. CDR3 length: 13 amino acids.

CDR3 loop: CASTRPNEKLFF. The CDR3 DNA follows: TGTGCCAGCACCAGGCCGAATGAAAAACTGTTTTTT. The genes are TRBV5-6 and TRBJ1-4; D ambiguous. Looked up from germline, CDR1 is SGHDT and CDR2 is YYEEEE. V was cut by 6 bases and J by 5 bases, with 8 bases left in between. The length of the CDR3 is 12 residues.

The V call is TRBV5-1, the J call TRBJ1-2, with 7 bases aligning to TRBD1. The CDR3 totals 17 residues. Trimming took 2 bases from V and 4 from J; bases not matched to a gene: 14. CDR1 SGHRS and CDR2 YFSETQ come from the germline V gene. CDR3 coding DNA: TGCGCCAGCAGCTTTTTACTACAGGGGAGGTTAGGCTATGGCTACACCTTC. Translation: CASSFLLQGRLGYGYTF.

The V call is TRBV6-5, the J call TRBJ2-1; 7 nucleotides line up with TRBD1. V lost 8 bases and J lost 6; bases outside the gene matches: 7. The CDR3 is made up of 13 amino acids. Germline V gene data show CDR1 as MNHEY and CDR2 as SVGAGI. CDR3 region: CASHSTGTNEQFF. The CDR3 nucleotides are TGTGCCAGCCACTCGACAGGGACCAATGAGCAGTTCTTC.

The chain couples TRBV27 to TRBJ1-2, with 7 positions matching TRBD1. With 5 bases clipped from V and 8 bases from J, the junction kept 14 bases outside the gene matches. Germline loops: CDR1 MNHEY, CDR2 SMNVEV (reference sequence). The CDR3 extends over 15 amino acids. CDR3 region: CASSGSAQGLGGYTF. CDR3 sequence (DNA): TGTGCCAGCAGTGGGTCCGCACAGGGGCTCGGGGGCTACACCTTC.

The chain combines TRBV19 with TRBJ1-1, with D unclear. The V end lost 4 bases, the J end lost 6 bases, and 18 bases lay between the germline ends. CDR3 size: 15 residues. From germline, CDR1 is LNHDA and CDR2 SQIVND (reference sequence). The CDR3 protein is CASSSPGSLSPEAFF. DNA for the CDR3: TGTGCCAGTAGTAGCCCGGGCTCGTTAAGCCCTGAAGCTTTCTTT.

V gene TRBV19 combines with J gene TRBJ2-1, with a tentative D call TRBD1 (5 bases). Germline CDR1 LNHDA, CDR2 SQIVND (reference sequence). The V end was cut by 4 bases, the J end by 0 bases, with 25 bases between. The CDR3 runs to 20 residues. CDR3 nucleotide sequence: TGTGCCAGTAGTAGCCTGCCGCGACAGTCCCGTTCCCACTCCTACAATGAGCAGTTCTTC. Amino acids: CASSSLPRQSRSHSYNEQFF.

The rearrangement links TRBV29-1 to TRBJ1-1; 10 nucleotides agree with TRBD1. V was clipped by 3 bases and J by 12 bases; unmatched bases: 10. The germline V gene encodes CDR1 SQVTM and CDR2 ANQGSEA. The CDR3 contains 13 residues. The CDR3 here is CSVDPQGQGITFF. CDR3 in DNA: TGCAGCGTTGATCCCCAGGGACAGGGGATTACTTTCTTT.

The V call is TRBV5-8, the J call TRBJ1-4, with D perhaps TRBD1 (6 bases). This CDR3 contains 16 residues. Trimming left V 0 bases short and J 8 bases short, with 17 bases between. Per the germline V gene, CDR1 is SGHTS and CDR2 is YDEGEE. For the CDR3, the DNA is TGTGCCAGCAGCTTGGCCTTGGGGGCCTACGGAGAAAAACTGTTTTTT. Translation: CASSLALGAYGEKLFF.

This clone has only a few counts. The chain is built from TRBV4-2 and TRBJ1-2; no firm D call. V was trimmed by 0 bases and J by 5 bases, leaving 7 bases between them. This CDR3 has 13 amino acids. The germline CDR1 and CDR2 sequences are LGHNA and YNFKEQ. CDR3 residues: CASSQDREYGYTF. The DNA of the CDR3 is TGTGCCAGCAGCCAAGATCGGGAGTATGGCTACACCTTC.

This sequence joins TRBV6-6 and TRBJ1-2; D remains ambiguous. V lost 5 bases and J 0 bases, leaving 10 bases between the germline ends. CDR3 length equals 14 residues. Germline assignment: CDR1 MNHNY and CDR2 SVGAGI (reference sequence). The CDR3 protein is CASSRTSPNYGYTF. CDR3 nucleotide sequence: TGTGCCAGCAGTCGGACGTCTCCTAACTATGGCTACACCTTC.